Included here is one T cell receptor (beta chain) sequence, with context. Its antigen is unknown. Base qualities are not provided; no much larger clone lies one nucleotide away. In total, 630 or so healthy bone marrow donors made up the cohort. All cohort members were sampled while nominally healthy, although unrecorded immune exposures were likely present. The donor was CMV seronegative and belonged to the group of around 400 seronegative cohort members. Every donor gave a peripheral blood sample, and the peripheral blood mononuclear cells from that sample were used for TCR beta sequencing. Genomic DNA was extracted from the blood cell samples with the Qiagen DNeasy Blood Extraction Kit. Looking up the germline V gene (reference sequence) yields CDR1 SGHAT and CDR2 FQDESV. V was cut back by 4 bases and J by 0 bases, leaving a gap of 12 bases between them. CDR3 length: 15 amino acids, cysteine to phenylalanine. Only CDR3 DNA remains: 45 bases, in frame from the first base.

These data belong to a study of cytomegalovirus exposure and HLA in healthy donors (dated by TCRdb to about 2017). Describing the broader study: According to an earlier analysis of 550 to 750 of the donors, 200 million or so T cells yielded some 120 million unique TCR beta sequences and roughly 280 Gb of sequence data. An early release that covered several hundred HLA-typed donors contained 250 to 350 gigabases of sequencing data and about 84 million unique TCR sequences. Of the 300 to 450 genotyped donors, more than 75% were placed in the genetic ancestry cluster associated with self-reported Caucasian donors. The study aimed to test whether signatures of past pathogen exposure could be identified by cataloging public T cell receptors. Using immunosequencing, the study profiled T cell repertoires from approximately 700 subjects and related those repertoires to cytomegalovirus serostatus. Besides the first cohort of 550 to 750 subjects, a separate validation cohort made up of roughly 120 different subjects was used. To predict cytomegalovirus infection status, the study brought together high-throughput TCR immunosequencing, statistical association of individual TCRs with disease status, and machine learning. To study patterns of TCR occurrence, a later analysis re-analyzed previously published TCR beta repertoires from several hundred donors and added high-resolution HLA genotyping. Rather than drawing on any new phenotypic data, the later analysis identified candidate immune exposures from TCR beta sequences and the way those sequences occurred across donors. An earlier analysis of approximately 500 of the donors applied high-throughput TCR beta sequencing to assess whether each TCR beta V gene segment acted as functional or pseudogenic. Donor age, sex, ethnicity and CMV serostatus were collected together with the repertoire data. In a later genetic analysis, genome-wide SNP genotypes for 398 of the 666 donors were used, and that subset was treated as a discovery cohort. All discovery cohort repertoires had been generated using a single sequencing platform. HLA typing covered class I and class II loci at four-digit resolution. Typing coverage differed by locus: A, B, C, DRB1 and DQB1 were typed in about 620-630 donors, DQA1 in 500 to 550, DPA1 in around 580, and DPB1 in 472. Several DR-DQ haplotypes were handled as single units for association and clustering, since linkage in the cohort was strong. Across some 400 genotyped donors of the cohort, an average of approximately 240,000 unique TCR beta nucleotide sequences per donor were sequenced, and 15% to 20% of those sequences were non-productive. Overall study outcomes, separate from this receptor: Presence/absence analyses assumed roughly uniform sequencing depth across donors, an assumption that may not hold. Most TCR sequences were observed very rarely across donors, whereas some public TCRs were present in many individuals. The cohort was sequenced for TCR beta chains only, and without alpha or paired-chain data the features that could be detected were limited. The study gave a list of some 150 TCR beta chains associated with cytomegalovirus. An earlier analysis of several hundred of the donors showed that most TCR beta V segments appeared in productive rearrangements either about 87% or about 30% of the time, which broadly matched IMGT annotations. Because counts were too low, about 18 rarely observed V segments, including chromosome 9 orphons, were excluded from the earlier analysis of about 500 of the donors. A later analysis associated 16,951 TCR beta sequences with specific HLA alleles at a false discovery rate of 0.05. A further reported finding was that TCR beta sequences accurately predicted the HLA-A and HLA-B alleles for most subjects in the first cohort. The classifier was reported to diagnose cytomegalovirus status with high specificity and sensitivity in both the original cohort and the validation cohort. In vitro tests confirmed that three of the cytomegalovirus-associated TCR beta chains recognize cytomegalovirus antigens. Because some donors lacked HLA typing at each locus, the association tests relied only on the typed subset. The sequencing pipeline was judged likely to have produced a cluster of highly shared sequence variants as a technical artifact. A later analysis found that HLA-associated TCR beta chains were more clonally expanded and had lower generation probabilities than equally common non-associated chains. Assigning TCR associations to individual alleles was difficult when HLA alleles, especially DR and DQ, strongly co-occurred. Correlated functional status among segregating V segments might reflect linkage disequilibrium, but an unknown experimental factor could not be ruled out. A later analysis found that most CMV-associated TCR beta chains appeared HLA-restricted, with HLA associations seemingly driven largely by CMV exposure. Some IMGT-functional V segments, including TRBV6-2 and TRBV6-3, could not be distinguished by the 87-base-pair reads and were therefore excluded. A later genetic analysis associated a missense DCLRE1C variant with V-gene and J-gene trimming of TCR beta chains, and an independent cohort replicated the association. Immune exposure information for the cohort was limited to CMV serostatus. The authors suggested that the approach could potentially be generalized to other disease states and immunological phenotypes. In a later genetic analysis, fewer N-insertions in productive TCRs were reported among donors in an Asian-associated ancestry cluster than the approximately 670-donor mean. A later analysis reported that several top co-occurrence clusters appeared linked to parvovirus B19, influenza, CMV and Epstein-Barr virus. In a later analysis, TCR association rates were found to vary across HLA loci, with the most associated TCRs seen for DRB1 alleles and the fewest for HLA-C alleles.

Library preparation was by the immunoSEQ multiplex PCR assay. For the multiplex PCR, a mixture combining 60 forward primers for TCR Vbeta segments and 13 reverse primers for TCR Jbeta segments was used. A multiplex PCR assay on genomic DNA amplified the CDR3 region of rearranged TCR beta genes. On the Illumina HiSeq System, the amplified TCR beta libraries were sequenced as 87-base-pair reads. The authors' pipeline ran thus. A later analysis counted tens of millions of unique TCR beta chains across the roughly 700 repertoires, and roughly 11 million of these chains were shared by at least two donors. Raw reads were error-corrected and collapsed into unique sequences with a nearest-neighbor algorithm that merged closely related sequences to remove PCR and sequencing errors. V, D and J gene segments were assigned by aligning CDR3 sequences to IMGT reference sequences. For a sequence to be retained, at least a six-nucleotide match to both a V gene segment and a J gene segment was required. Rearrangements were classified as productive when the CDR3 lacked stop codons and remained in frame with V and J, and all other rearrangements were classified as non-productive. CDR3 was defined according to IMGT convention as the region running from the second conserved V-encoded cysteine to the conserved J-encoded phenylalanine. The earlier analysis of about 590 of the donors excluded sequences that lacked an unambiguous match to a single V gene segment. In an earlier analysis of 450 to 750 of the donors, a V segment was called functional when productive rearrangements were above 56.7%, and segregating when the standard deviation between donors exceeded 5%. A statistical classification framework was developed to diagnose cytomegalovirus status using the catalog of TCR beta chain sequences. In a later analysis, V and J genes were assigned by comparing TCR nucleotide sequences against IMGT/GENE-DB human TR gene sequences. A later analysis assigned CDR3 sequences and most-parsimonious VDJ recombination scenarios with the TCRdist pipeline. In a later analysis, each TCR beta chain was defined by its CDR3 amino acid sequence together with its V-gene family, and reads lacking a unique V-gene family were excluded. In a later analysis, around 600 highly shared, low-generation-probability nucleotide sequences were removed to address suspected cross-contamination and a sequencing artifact. In a later analysis, a clonal expansion index for each public chain was calculated from normalized within-repertoire ranks of inferred template counts. A later analysis computed generation probabilities with a VDJ recombination model fitted to out-of-frame rearrangements, and checked the results against IGoR. In a later analysis, hypergeometric tests were used to score TCR-TCR, TCR-HLA and TCR-CMV co-occurrence, with a repertoire-size bias correction applied to TCR pairs. To estimate false discovery rates, a later analysis permuted the HLA or CMV assignments 20 times. A later analysis grouped co-occurring TCRs with DBSCAN, adding TCRdist sequence similarity when clustering within HLA-allele-positive subsets. For co-occurrence clustering, repertoires with fewer than 30,000 or more than 120,000 public chains were excluded, along with roughly 5 repertoires with anomalous nucleotide sharing. TCRdb's version of the immuneACCESS table is confined to in-frame rearrangements and falls short of the full clone set. An unresolved V gene accounts for under half of the shortfall where checked; the remainder is of unknown origin. The DNA gave D and trimming, while V, J and clone size come from that table. The table for this sample lists 90,000 to 100,000 clones; approximately 80% of them were counted only once. About 3.8% of the sample is taken by the ten largest.

The sequence joins TRBV11-1 to TRBJ2-5, with an unclear D gene assignment. The sequenced sample consisted of PBMCs. The sequence was collected from a man aged 50-59 years in good health and CMV-seronegative. The bases read TGTGCCAGCAGCTCGAAGCGTGGATACCAAGAGACCCAGTACTTC. Translated, it reads CASSSKRGYQETQYF.